Shown below are 27 T cell receptor beta chains from a single sample sequenced in a study of cytomegalovirus exposure and HLA in healthy donors. PCR primers comprised 60 Vbeta and 13 Jbeta primers. The assay was immunoSEQ multiplex PCR, and TCRdb's table has in-frame clones only and misses some. The table lists roughly 220,000 clones. Specimen: PBMCs. The receptors were gathered from a girl aged 2-10 years in good health and CMV-seropositive.

V is TRBV14 and J is TRBJ2-7, with 7 bases matching TRBD2. The V gene's germline CDR1 is SGHDN and CDR2 FVKESK. The CDR3 runs 15 residues. V shed 0 bases, J shed 2 bases, and the junction held 4 bases outside the gene matches. In DNA, the CDR3 is TGTGCCAGCAGCCAAGAGCCGGGAGGACCCTACGAGCAGTACTTC. This encodes CASSQEPGGPYEQYF.

The rearrangement uses TRBV28 and TRBJ1-1; no clear D. Germline V lookup: CDR1 MDHEN, CDR2 SYDVKM. V dropped 6 bases and J dropped 11 bases, with 16 bases sitting between them. The CDR3 is 12 residues long. The CDR3 here is CASRLPASAAFF. CDR3 bases: TGTGCCAGCAGACTACCGGCCTCGGCTGCTTTCTTT. The full variable domain, rest sourced from reference TRBV28 and TRBJ1-1, is DVKVTQSSRYLVKRTGEKVFLECVQDMDHENMFWYRQDPGLGLRLIYFSYDVKMKEKGDIPEGYSVSREKKERFSLILESASTNQTSMYLCASRLPASAAFFGQGTRLTVV.

The gene calls are TRBV5-6 and TRBJ2-5; unclear D gene. The CDR3 is 14 residues long. Germline CDR1 and CDR2: SGHDT and YYEEEE. V lost 0 bases and J lost 4, with 10 bases in between. CDR3 sequence reads: CASSLDGLRETQYF. The CDR3 region has the DNA TGTGCCAGCAGCTTGGACGGGTTGCGAGAGACCCAGTACTTC.

The J gene is TRBJ2-5, the V gene TRBV13; 11 positions match TRBD2. TRBJ2-7 explains the end of the DNA better; the J call may be wrong. CDR3 length equals 16 residues. Germline V gene lookup returns CDR1 PRHDT and CDR2 FYEKMQ (reference sequence). In nucleotides, the CDR3 is TGTGCCAGCAGCGTAGATAGCGGGAGGGCCCGGAACGAGCAGTACTTC. Translated: CASSVDSGRARNEQYF.

The rearrangement joins TRBV2 to TRBJ2-4; 7 bases align to TRBD1. The ends lost 0 bases at V and 0 bases at J; junction bases unmatched: 8. The CDR3 runs to 18 residues. Germline CDR1 is SNHLY and CDR2 is FYNNEI. CDR3 sequence reads: CASSEALGQSLAKNIQYF. The CDR3 DNA follows: TGTGCCAGCAGTGAAGCGTTGGGACAGTCTTTAGCCAAAAACATTCAGTACTTC.

The chain links TRBV21-1 to TRBJ2-7; TRBD1 reflects the table's D call only, with no check against the DNA. TRBV21-1 is a listed pseudogene. The CDR3 has 16 residues. The CDR3 DNA is TGTGCCAGCAGCAAAGAGGGCAGGGAACTCTCCTACGAGCAGTACTTC. This gives the protein CASSKEGRELSYEQYF.

The CDR3 loop reads CASSSPTSSGRGSYNEQFF. In DNA, the CDR3 is TGTGCCAGCAGTTCCCCCACATCTAGCGGGAGAGGGTCCTACAATGAGCAGTTCTTC. The genes are TRBV28 and TRBJ2-1; 10 nucleotides agree with TRBD2. J lost 1 base, V lost 4 bases, and 13 bases had no gene match. CDR1 and CDR2 from the germline V gene are MDHEN and SYDVKM. The CDR3 is made up of 19 amino acids.

The CDR3, as DNA: TGTGCCAGCGGAGGGACTAGCGCTTTTACCGGGGAGCTGTTTTTT. Amino acids: CASGGTSAFTGELFF. The chain recombines TRBV7-9 with TRBJ2-2; 10 bases map to TRBD2. CDR3 length: 15 residues. The germline V gene encodes CDR1 SEHNR and CDR2 FQNEAQ (reference sequence). J was trimmed by 5 bases and V by 8 bases; bases with no gene match: 8.

The chain carries TRBV5-1 and TRBJ2-6, with a weak D call TRBD2 (5 bases). The V gene's germline CDR1 is SGHRS and CDR2 YFSETQ. CDR3 length equals 19 residues. Trimming removed 2 bases at V and 3 bases at J, with 21 bases between. The CDR3 coding sequence is TGCGCCAGCAGCTTCGGTGAGGGAGCATTAGTGGGTGGGGCCAACGTCCTGACTTTC. Translation gives CASSFGEGALVGGANVLTF.

About this clone: Compared with germline, one end of the junction differs, possibly owing to a read error. This rearrangement joins TRBV11-2 to TRBJ2-1; 10 bases align to TRBD2. CDR3 length: 15 amino acids. CDR1 and CDR2 (germline): SGHAT, FQNNGV. The CDR3 spells CASRLAGGQTNEQFF. Here the CDR3 DNA reads TGTGCCAGCAGATTAGCGGGAGGACAAACCAATGAGCAGTTCTTC.

The chain uses TRBV28 and TRBJ1-1, with 9 bases aligning to TRBD1. The CDR3 is 13 residues long. V was clipped by 2 bases and J by 6 bases; unmatched bases: 1. Germline-derived CDR1 and CDR2 are MDHEN and SYDVKM. DNA of the CDR3: TGTGCCAGCAGTTTAAGGACAGGGGCTGAAGCTTTCTTT. Translation: CASSLRTGAEAFF.

This rearrangement joins TRBV27 to TRBJ2-7; possibly TRBD1 for D (5 bases). V was cut by 5 bases and J by 2 bases, with 10 bases left in between. Germline values: CDR1 MNHEY, CDR2 SMNVEV (reference sequence). This CDR3 has 13 residues. As DNA, the CDR3 is TGTGCCAGCAGTGGGCAGGGCGCCTACGAGCAGTACTTC. Translation: CASSGQGAYEQYF.

J is TRBJ1-3 and V is TRBV30, with D unclear. The CDR3 runs to 15 residues. Trimming stripped 5 bases from V and 4 bases from J, with 18 bases between. Germline CDR1 is GTSNPN and CDR2 is SVGIG (reference sequence). The CDR3 nucleotides are TGTGCCTGGTCTCGAGGGATAACGGGAGGAAACACCATATATTTT. Its translation is CAWSRGITGGNTIYF. Full variable domain (missing parts from reference TRBV30 and TRBJ1-3): SQTIHQWPATLVQPVGSPLSLECTVEGTSNPNLYWYRQAAGRGLQLLFYSVGIGQISSEVPQNLSASRPQDRQFILSSKKLLLSDSGFYLCAWSRGITGGNTIYFGEGSWLTVV.

Points on this clone: The junction shows a germline mismatch at one end, possibly a read error. This chain joins TRBV7-7 and TRBJ2-1, with TRBD2 identical over 12 bases. The CDR3 is made up of 17 amino acids. Looked up from germline, CDR1 is SSHAT and CDR2 is FNYEAQ (reference sequence). The CDR3 region is CASSLGPSGRAGNEQFF. The CDR3, as DNA: TGTGCTAGCAGCTTAGGTCCTAGCGGGAGGGCCGGCAATGAGCAGTTCTTC.

The rearrangement links TRBV5-4 to TRBJ1-4, with unresolved D. V was shortened by 4 bases and J by 7 bases, with 20 bases between the two germline ends. Germline CDR1 SGHNT, CDR2 YYREEE (reference sequence). This CDR3 contains 16 residues. The CDR3 is CASSGTPFEGAEKLFF. The CDR3 DNA reads as TGTGCCAGCAGCGGTACACCCTTTGAGGGAGCTGAAAAACTGTTTTTT.

The rearrangement uses TRBV4-1 and TRBJ1-1; D ambiguous. In germline, CDR1 is MGHRA, CDR2 YSYEKL. V was clipped by 0 bases and J by 3 bases, with 5 bases between them. This CDR3 spans 13 amino acids. Here the CDR3 reads CASSQEQYTEAFF. The CDR3 coding sequence is TGCGCCAGCAGCCAAGAACAGTACACTGAAGCTTTCTTT.

The chain joins TRBV19 to TRBJ1-4, with D unresolved. Germline loops: CDR1 LNHDA, CDR2 SQIVND (reference sequence). Trimming removed 7 bases from V and 4 bases from J, with 10 bases in between. This CDR3 region has 13 residues. The CDR3 loop reads CASTAGVNEKLFF. The CDR3 DNA reads as TGTGCCAGTACCGCCGGGGTTAATGAAAAACTGTTTTTT. Complete variable domain (other parts from reference TRBV19 and TRBJ1-4): DGGITQSPKYLFRKEGQNVTLSCEQNLNHDAMYWYRQDPGQGLRLIYYSQIVNDFQKGDIAEGYSVSREKKESFPLTVTSAQKNPTAFYLCASTAGVNEKLFFGSGTQLSVL.

The chain couples TRBV2 to TRBJ1-5, with a possible D match to TRBD1 (5 bases). The CDR3 sequence is 13 residues long. V lost 7 bases and J 4 bases, leaving 11 bases between the germline ends. Germline CDR1 and CDR2: SNHLY and FYNNEI. The CDR3 reads CASNQPGNQPQHF. The DNA for the CDR3 is TGTGCCAGCAACCAACCAGGGAATCAGCCCCAGCATTTT.

The gene calls are TRBV19 and TRBJ2-7; 9 bases align to TRBD1. V lost 3 bases to trimming and J lost 0 bases; unmatched junction nucleotides: 3. This CDR3 has 15 residues. Germline V gives CDR1 LNHDA, CDR2 SQIVND (reference sequence). The CDR3 region is CASSISGQGSYEQYF. The CDR3 nucleotides are TGTGCCAGTAGTATTTCGGGACAGGGCTCCTACGAGCAGTACTTC.

The rearrangement uses TRBV5-5 and TRBJ2-7, with 10 bases matching TRBD2. The CDR3 is 16 residues long. Germline V gene sequence: CDR1 SGHKS, CDR2 YYEKEE (reference sequence). V lost 0 bases, J lost 5 bases, and 8 bases stayed unmatched. CDR3 amino acids: CASSLALAGVHHEQYF. CDR3 coding DNA: TGTGCCAGCAGCTTGGCTCTAGCGGGAGTTCACCACGAGCAGTACTTC.

V usage is TRBV5-1 and J usage is TRBJ2-1; no firm D call. The CDR3 runs to 15 residues. Trimming took off 1 base at V and 6 bases at J, with 14 bases between the two ends. From germline, CDR1 is SGHRS and CDR2 YFSETQ. CDR3 amino acids: CASSLRERIFNEQFF. In DNA, the CDR3 is TGCGCCAGCAGCTTGCGAGAGCGCATTTTCAATGAGCAGTTCTTC. Combining the CDR3 with reference TRBV5-1 and TRBJ2-1 gives the whole variable domain KAGVTQTPRYLIKTRGQQVTLSCSPISGHRSVSWYQQTPGQGLQFLFEYFSETQRNKGNFPGRFSGRQFSNSRSEMNVSTLELGDSALYLCASSLRERIFNEQFFGPGTRLTVL.

The chain joins TRBV28 to TRBJ2-7; 7 positions agree with TRBD1. The CDR3 spans 15 residues. With V trimmed by 5 bases and J by 5 bases, 12 bases remained unmatched. Germline values: CDR1 MDHEN, CDR2 SYDVKM. The CDR3 loop reads CASSQGGEGDHEQYF. Written as DNA, the CDR3 is TGTGCCAGCAGTCAAGGGGGCGAAGGTGACCACGAGCAGTACTTC. Looking up the rest from reference TRBV28 and TRBJ2-7 gives the full variable domain: DVKVTQSSRYLVKRTGEKVFLECVQDMDHENMFWYRQDPGLGLRLIYFSYDVKMKEKGDIPEGYSVSREKKERFSLILESASTNQTSMYLCASSQGGEGDHEQYFGPGTRLTVT.

J is TRBJ2-4 and V is TRBV9; D might be TRBD2 (8 bases). The CDR3 is 15 amino acids. V lost 0 bases, J lost 8 bases, and 15 bases lay in between. The germline gives CDR1 SGDLS, CDR2 YYNGEE. This CDR3 is CASSVAGGGGDIQYF. DNA of the CDR3: TGTGCCAGCAGCGTAGCGGGAGGGGGCGGGGACATTCAGTACTTC.

The V gene is TRBV9, the J gene TRBJ2-1; 9 bases line up with TRBD2. The germline V gene has CDR1 SGDLS and CDR2 YYNGEE. V shed 0 bases and J 9 bases; nucleotides not matched to a gene: 1. The CDR3 runs 13 residues. The CDR3 region has the DNA TGTGCCAGCAGCGTAGGACTAGCGGTTGAGCAGTTCTTC. Protein: CASSVGLAVEQFF. The entire variable domain, with the rest obtained from reference TRBV9 and TRBJ2-1, is as follows: DSGVTQTPKHLITATGQRVTLRCSPRSGDLSVYWYQQSLDQGLQFLIQYYNGEERAKGNILERFSAQQFPDLHSELNLSSLELGDSALYFCASSVGLAVEQFFGPGTRLTVL.

V is TRBV27 and J is TRBJ2-3; 7 bases match TRBD1. The J segment lost 3 bases and the V segment lost 3 bases, leaving 6 bases of the junction unmatched. Germline CDR1 reads MNHEY; CDR2 reads SMNVEV (reference sequence). This CDR3 is built from 15 residues. The CDR3 protein is CASSFDRADTDTQYF. The CDR3 nucleotides are TGTGCCAGCAGTTTCGACAGGGCTGATACAGATACGCAGTATTTT.

This chain uses TRBV28 with TRBJ1-2; maybe TRBD1 (5 bases). V shed 0 bases and J shed 5 bases, with 10 bases lying between them. CDR1 MDHEN and CDR2 SYDVKM come from the germline V gene. The CDR3 extends over 14 amino acids. The CDR3: CASSLWDTTYGYTF. The CDR3 DNA reads TGTGCCAGCAGTTTATGGGACACTACGTATGGCTACACCTTC.

The chain has TRBV30 and TRBJ2-1; a weak D match, TRBD2 (6 bases). This CDR3 has 9 residues. The germline V gene has CDR1 GTSNPN and CDR2 SVGIG (reference sequence). V lost 8 bases and J 15 bases, leaving 14 bases between the germline ends. The CDR3: CASGSPTFF. CDR3 nucleotide sequence: TGTGCCAGCGGGTCGCCAACGTTCTTC.